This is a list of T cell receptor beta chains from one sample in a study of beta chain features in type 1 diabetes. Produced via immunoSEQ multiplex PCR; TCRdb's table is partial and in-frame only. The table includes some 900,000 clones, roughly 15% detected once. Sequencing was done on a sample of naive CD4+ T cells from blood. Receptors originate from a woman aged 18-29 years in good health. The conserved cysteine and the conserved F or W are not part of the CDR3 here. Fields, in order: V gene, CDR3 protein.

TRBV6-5	ASSYDRGYEKLF
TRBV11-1	ASSLGTSADTQY
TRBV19	ASSNGFEQY
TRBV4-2	ASSRGHSGNTIY
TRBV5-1	ASSLAPTENYGYT
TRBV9	ASSPRDFNEQF
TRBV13	ASSSGAKPPTDTQY
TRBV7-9	ASSLGVYSYNEQF
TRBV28	ASSALVGETQY
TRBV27	ASSPLYRGNTGELF
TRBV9	ASSVLSDLDTGELF
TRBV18	ASSPRLADYEQY
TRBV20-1	SWSSYEQY